These T cell receptor beta chains were read from a single sample in a study of T cells in Graves' hyperthyroidism and ophthalmopathy. TCRdb re-derived calls from the multiplex PCR reads in MiXCR, one entry per CDR3 protein. The sample contains roughly 740,000 distinct CDR3 sequences, approximately 16% of which appear only once. Sample: blood. All receptors derive from a man younger than 30 with Graves' hyperthyroidism. Both conserved end residues are part of each CDR3. The order of the fields is D gene, V gene, J gene, clone size, CDR3 DNA, CDR3 protein. D genes are given only for firm matches. Clone size is shown for a subset of rows, as once, few, many or a class of expanded clone.

D: .
V: TRBV28
J: TRBJ1-5
size: few
DNA: TGTGCCAGCAGTTCCCCGGGGCCGGGAAGTCAGCCCCAGCATTTT
CDR3: CASSSPGPGSQPQHF

D: .
V: TRBV6-2/TRBV6-3
J: TRBJ2-7
size: many
DNA: TGTGCCAGCAGTTACTCGGAGGGACTGACGTGGTCCCAGGACGAGCAGTACTTC
CDR3: CASSYSEGLTWSQDEQYF

D: TRBD2
V: TRBV7-9
J: TRBJ2-2
size: .
DNA: TGTGCCAGCAGCCCCCGGACTAGCGGGAGTTCCGGGGAGCTGTTTTTT
CDR3: CASSPRTSGSSGELFF

D: .
V: TRBV28
J: TRBJ2-3
size: many
DNA: TGTGCAAGCAGGTCGGCAGGGACCGTAGATACGCAGTATTTT
CDR3: CASRSAGTVDTQYF

D: TRBD2
V: TRBV29-1
J: TRBJ2-1
size: many
DNA: TGCAGCGTTGAAGACCCTAGCGGGAGGTATAATGAGCAGTTCTTC
CDR3: CSVEDPSGRYNEQFF

D: .
V: TRBV6-5
J: TRBJ2-5
size: .
DNA: TGTGCCAGCAGTTACTCGTTGCAGGGCGGGGAGACCCAGTACTTC
CDR3: CASSYSLQGGETQYF

D: .
V: TRBV29-1
J: TRBJ2-1
size: once
DNA: TGCAGCGTTAAACTCAGTGCTGAGCAGTTCTTC
CDR3: CSVKLSAEQFF

D: TRBD2
V: TRBV27
J: TRBJ2-2
size: few
DNA: TGTGCCAGCAGTTTATCTCGGCTAGCGGGAGTAGGGGAGCTGTTTTTT
CDR3: CASSLSRLAGVGELFF

D: .
V: TRBV30
J: TRBJ1-2
size: .
DNA: TGTGCCTGGAACATCAGGGTTAGCTATGGCTACACCTTC
CDR3: CAWNIRVSYGYTF

D: TRBD2
V: TRBV5-1
J: TRBJ2-3
size: .
DNA: TGCGCCAGCAGCCGCTACTTTAACCTAGCGGAAAACACAGATACGCAGTATTTT
CDR3: CASSRYFNLAENTDTQYF

D: .
V: TRBV6-1
J: TRBJ2-3
size: .
DNA: TGTGCCAGCAGCCAGGGTCCCGGAGATACGCAGTATTTT
CDR3: CASSQGPGDTQYF

D: .
V: TRBV6-1
J: TRBJ2-7
size: few
DNA: TGTGCCAGCAGTGAGTCCGGGGTCGTCGACGAGCAGTACTTC
CDR3: CASSESGVVDEQYF

D: TRBD2
V: TRBV27
J: TRBJ2-7
size: many
DNA: TGTGCCAGCAGTTTATCGCTAGCGGGCTCCTACGAGCAGTACTTC
CDR3: CASSLSLAGSYEQYF

D: TRBD2
V: TRBV2
J: TRBJ2-1
size: .
DNA: TGTGCCAGCAGTGCGGAGGCTAGCGGGAGTTTCGGCGATGAGCAGTTCTTC
CDR3: CASSAEASGSFGDEQFF

D: .
V: TRBV20-1
J: TRBJ2-1
size: few
DNA: TGCAGTGTGAAGAGGGGCGGAACCCACTACAATGAGCAGTTCTTC
CDR3: CSVKRGGTHYNEQFF

D: .
V: TRBV12-3/TRBV12-4
J: TRBJ2-7
size: many
DNA: TGTGCCAGCAGTTTCCGACAGGAGCCAACCTACGAGCAGTACTTC
CDR3: CASSFRQEPTYEQYF

D: TRBD2
V: TRBV6-2/TRBV6-3
J: TRBJ2-1
size: few
DNA: TGTGCCAGCAGGATTAGGGACTACTCTATCTGGGAGCAGTTCTTC
CDR3: CASRIRDYSIWEQFF

D: TRBD1
V: TRBV18
J: TRBJ2-1
size: .
DNA: TGTGCCAGCTCACCTCAGACAGGGGGCGTATACAATGAGCAGTTCTTC
CDR3: CASSPQTGGVYNEQFF

D: .
V: TRBV6-6
J: TRBJ2-1
size: many
DNA: TGTGCCAGCAGTTACGACCAGCCTGCCTACAATGAGCAGTTCTTC
CDR3: CASSYDQPAYNEQFF

D: .
V: TRBV28
J: TRBJ2-5
size: .
DNA: TGTGCCAGCAGTTTTGAGGGGAGTTTGGAAGAGACCCAGTACTTC
CDR3: CASSFEGSLEETQYF

D: .
V: TRBV30
J: TRBJ2-1
size: many
DNA: TGTGCCTGGAGTGGGGGGGGGCTTATCAATGAGCAGTTCTTC
CDR3: CAWSGGGLINEQFF

D: TRBD2
V: TRBV2
J: TRBJ2-7
size: once
DNA: TGTGCCAGCAGTGAAACTAGCGGGGTGGTCGAGCAGTACTTC
CDR3: CASSETSGVVEQYF

D: .
V: TRBV6-1
J: TRBJ1-1
size: few
DNA: TGTGCCAGCAATATAGCTTACGGGACTGAAGCTTTCTTT
CDR3: CASNIAYGTEAFF

D: TRBD2
V: TRBV29-1
J: TRBJ2-3
size: .
DNA: TGCAGCGCTCTAGCGGGAGTCCCAGATACGCAGTATTTT
CDR3: CSALAGVPDTQYF

D: TRBD1
V: TRBV28
J: TRBJ2-7
size: many
DNA: TGTGCCAGCAGTTTAGCTCAGGGGGTGGACGAGCAGTACTTC
CDR3: CASSLAQGVDEQYF

D: TRBD2
V: TRBV10-3
J: TRBJ2-2
size: .
DNA: TGTGCCTCCCGAGGTCTAGCGGGAGGGTCCGGGGAGCTGTTTTTT
CDR3: CASRGLAGGSGELFF

D: .
V: TRBV7-9
J: TRBJ2-7
size: few
DNA: TGTGCCAGCAGCTCCCCCTACGGCAGACGCTACGAGCAGTACTTC
CDR3: CASSSPYGRRYEQYF

D: .
V: TRBV27
J: TRBJ2-2
size: .
DNA: TGTGCCAGCAGTCCGCTCAGTCTGCCGAACACCGGGGAGCTGTTTTTT
CDR3: CASSPLSLPNTGELFF

D: .
V: TRBV20-1
J: TRBJ2-5
size: .
DNA: TGCAGTGCGTCCGGAAACCAAGAGACCCAGTACTTC
CDR3: CSASGNQETQYF

D: .
V: TRBV6-1
J: TRBJ1-4
size: many
DNA: TGTGCCAGCGGGGGACTGGTTGCAACTAATGAAAAACTGTTTTTT
CDR3: CASGGLVATNEKLFF

D: TRBD1
V: TRBV7-3
J: TRBJ1-6
size: few
DNA: TGTGCCAGCAGCGCCACTCACAGGGGGCGGAATTCACCCCTCCACTTT
CDR3: CASSATHRGRNSPLHF

D: .
V: TRBV10-1
J: TRBJ2-7
size: .
DNA: TGCGCCAGCAATTTACAGGGACTTGGTTACGAGCAGTACTTC
CDR3: CASNLQGLGYEQYF

D: TRBD1
V: TRBV19
J: TRBJ1-5
size: .
DNA: TGTGCCAGTAGTTCCTCAACAGGGGGTCTCAATCAGCCCCAGCATTTT
CDR3: CASSSSTGGLNQPQHF

D: TRBD2
V: TRBV30
J: TRBJ2-7
size: many
DNA: TGTGCCTGGAGTGTACGACTAGCGGTCTCCTTCTACGAGCAGTACTTC
CDR3: CAWSVRLAVSFYEQYF

D: .
V: TRBV4-3
J: TRBJ1-1
size: .
DNA: TGCGCCAGCAGCCAAAACAGAATAAGCACTGAAGCTTTCTTT
CDR3: CASSQNRISTEAFF

D: TRBD2
V: TRBV20-1
J: TRBJ2-2
size: many
DNA: TGCAGTGCTAGGACTAGCGGGATGAACACCGGGGAGCTGTTTTTT
CDR3: CSARTSGMNTGELFF

D: .
V: TRBV6-1
J: TRBJ2-1
size: .
DNA: TGTGCCAGCACCGTGGCTAGGGGAACCTACAATGAGCAGTTCTTC
CDR3: CASTVARGTYNEQFF

D: .
V: TRBV4-2
J: TRBJ2-3
size: .
DNA: TGTGCCAGCAGCCACGGGAAGAGTGGCAATACGCAGTATTTT
CDR3: CASSHGKSGNTQYF

D: TRBD2
V: TRBV12-3/TRBV12-4
J: TRBJ2-1
size: many
DNA: TGTGCCAGCAGTACCGGACTAGCGGGAGTAAATGAGCAGTTCTTC
CDR3: CASSTGLAGVNEQFF

D: TRBD2
V: TRBV6-1
J: TRBJ2-7
size: few
DNA: TGTGCCAGCAGGACGGGACACAGCGGGAGGCCCCAAGGGGCCTACGAGCAGTACTTC
CDR3: CASRTGHSGRPQGAYEQYF

D: .
V: TRBV19
J: TRBJ2-1
size: .
DNA: TGTGCCAGTAGTATAGGCGGGCCGCAGTTCTTC
CDR3: CASSIGGPQFF

D: TRBD2
V: TRBV30
J: TRBJ2-2
size: .
DNA: TGTGCCTGGAAGACTAGCGGGAGGGACACCGGGGAGCTGTTTTTT
CDR3: CAWKTSGRDTGELFF

D: .
V: TRBV12-3/TRBV12-4
J: TRBJ1-1
size: many
DNA: TGTGCCAGCAGGATACAGGGTATCGGCACTGAAGCTTTCTTT
CDR3: CASRIQGIGTEAFF

D: .
V: TRBV6-1
J: TRBJ2-7
size: few
DNA: TGTGCCAGCAGTCCATACGAGCGCGAGGGGGAGCAGTACTTC
CDR3: CASSPYEREGEQYF

D: TRBD1
V: TRBV7-8
J: TRBJ2-7
size: many
DNA: TGTGCCAGCAGCCAACTATTCAGTAGGGACAGGACCTACGAGCAGTACTTC
CDR3: CASSQLFSRDRTYEQYF

D: .
V: TRBV5-6
J: TRBJ2-7
size: .
DNA: TGTGCCAGCAGCTTGAGAGCCAGGGTGTCCTACGAGCAGTACTTC
CDR3: CASSLRARVSYEQYF

D: TRBD1
V: TRBV9
J: TRBJ2-2
size: few
DNA: TGTGCCAGCAGCGTCTCCGGGACAGGGGTCGGGGAGCTGTTTTTT
CDR3: CASSVSGTGVGELFF

D: .
V: TRBV28
J: TRBJ2-7
size: few
DNA: TGTGCCAGCAGTTCACAGGGAACTACCTACGAGCAGTACTTC
CDR3: CASSSQGTTYEQYF